These 28 T cell receptor beta chains share one sample of origin, sequenced in a study of shared clonotypes between healthy human individuals. Only in-frame clones appear in the TCRdb table, and some are missing; sequencing was by immunoSEQ multiplex PCR. The table records about 980,000 clones, more than 75% of them present only once. Sequenced input: memory CD4+ T cells sorted from blood. Subset here: CD45RA-negative fraction. These receptors all stem from a man aged 18 to 30 in good health.

This chain connects TRBV27 to TRBJ2-5; D might be TRBD2 (6 bases). The length of the CDR3 is 15 residues. Trimming took off 8 bases at V and 0 bases at J, with 16 bases between the two ends. Germline CDR1 MNHEY, CDR2 SMNVEV (reference sequence). The CDR3 is CASQRLGGNQETQYF. In DNA, the CDR3 is TGTGCCAGCCAGCGACTCGGGGGAAACCAAGAGACCCAGTACTTC.

The chain couples TRBV27 to TRBJ1-1; 11 nucleotides line up with TRBD1. V lost 5 bases, J lost 1 base, and 3 bases stayed unmatched. Germline V lookup: CDR1 MNHEY, CDR2 SMNVEV (reference sequence). The CDR3 is made up of 15 amino acids. The CDR3 DNA sequence: TGTGCCAGCAGTGCCGGGACAGGGGGGAACACTGAAGCTTTCTTT. It specifies CASSAGTGGNTEAFF.

This sequence joins TRBV18 and TRBJ2-1, with 10 bases aligning to TRBD2. Germline loops: CDR1 KGHSH, CDR2 LQKENI. This CDR3 region has 16 residues. V was pared by 3 bases and J by 5 bases, with 7 bases of the junction left unmatched. The CDR3 DNA reads as TGTGCCAGCTCACCTGGAACTAGCGGGGTTAACAATGAGCAGTTCTTC. The encoded protein is CASSPGTSGVNNEQFF.

J is TRBJ2-6 and V is TRBV6-5, with D possibly TRBD1 on 5 matching bases. V was clipped by 8 bases and J by 0 bases, with 11 bases between them. The length of the CDR3 is 15 residues. CDR1 is MNHEY, CDR2 SVGAGI, per germline. Here the CDR3 reads CASLTVRSGANVLTF. CDR3 coding DNA: TGTGCCAGCCTGACAGTCCGCTCTGGGGCCAACGTCCTGACTTTC.

Here the CDR3 DNA reads TGCGCCAGCAGCTTTGACAGGCTCCGCTCCTATAATTCACCCCTCCACTTT. It is translated as CASSFDRLRSYNSPLHF. The chain employs TRBV5-1 and TRBJ1-6; a weak D match, TRBD1 (6 bases). The germline gives CDR1 SGHRS, CDR2 YFSETQ. There are 17 residues in the CDR3. Trimming took off 2 bases at V and 0 bases at J, with 12 bases between the two ends.

This sequence joins TRBV10-1 and TRBJ2-1, with 9 bases fitting TRBD1. CDR3 length: 14 amino acids. CDR1 is WNHNN and CDR2 is SYGVQD in the germline V gene (reference sequence). Losses at the gene ends were 3 bases for V and 10 bases for J; bases not matched to a gene: 7. The CDR3 loop reads CASSDRDRVGEQFF. CDR3 DNA sequence: TGCGCCAGCAGTGACCGGGACAGGGTGGGCGAGCAGTTCTTC.

The chain recombines TRBV19 with TRBJ1-3; D is unclear. From germline, CDR1 is LNHDA and CDR2 SQIVND (reference sequence). CDR3 size: 13 residues. The V end lost 1 base, the J end lost 4 bases, and 5 bases lay between the germline ends. CDR3 amino acids: CASSIGGGNTIYF. CDR3 nucleotides: TGTGCCAGTAGTATAGGTGGAGGAAACACCATATATTTT. Using reference TRBV19 and TRBJ1-3 for the parts outside the CDR3, the full variable domain is DGGITQSPKYLFRKEGQNVTLSCEQNLNHDAMYWYRQDPGQGLRLIYYSQIVNDFQKGDIAEGYSVSREKKESFPLTVTSAQKNPTAFYLCASSIGGGNTIYFGEGSWLTVV.

V and J are TRBV12-5 and TRBJ2-7; D not resolved. The V end was cut by 4 bases, the J end by 1 base, with 5 bases between. CDR1 is LGHNT, CDR2 FRNRAP, per germline. CDR3 length: 12 residues. The CDR3 here is CASGYMSYEQYF. The CDR3 DNA reads as TGTGCTAGTGGTTACATGTCCTACGAGCAGTACTTC.

CDR3 residues: CASSLVSGRARADTQYF. CDR3 nucleotides: TGTGCCAGCAGCTTAGTTTCCGGGAGGGCCCGGGCAGATACGCAGTATTTT. V is TRBV7-8 and J is TRBJ2-3; 8 bases map to TRBD2. CDR3 length equals 17 residues. After removal of 1 base from V and 4 bases from J, the junction contained 10 bases not matched to a gene. Germline values: CDR1 SGHVS, CDR2 FQNEAQ.

This chain links TRBV12-5 with TRBJ2-1; TRBD1 is a possible D gene (7 bases). This CDR3 region has 13 residues. CDR1 and CDR2 from the germline V gene are LGHNT and FRNRAP. The germline V and J ends were trimmed by 3 bases and 8 bases, with 11 bases remaining between them. The CDR3 reads CASGFSRGDEQFF. The CDR3 DNA sequence: TGTGCTAGTGGTTTTAGCAGGGGGGATGAGCAGTTCTTC. The full variable domain, in which reference TRBV12-5 and TRBJ2-1 provide the parts outside the CDR3, is DARVTQTPRHKVTEMGQEVTMRCQPILGHNTVFWYRQTMMQGLELLAYFRNRAPLDDSGMPKDRFSAEMPDATLATLKIQPSEPRDSAVYFCASGFSRGDEQFFGPGTRLTVL.

A remark on this clone: The same CDR3 also results from other DNA sequences found in this sample. The V and J genes are TRBV18 and TRBJ2-7; D unclear. Per the germline V gene, CDR1 is KGHSH and CDR2 is LQKENI. The V end lost 2 bases, the J end lost 1 base, and 6 bases lay between the germline ends. The CDR3 sequence is 13 residues long. The CDR3 bases are TGTGCCAGCTCACCAACCGGGTCCTACGAGCAGTACTTC. Translation gives CASSPTGSYEQYF. The entire variable domain, with the rest obtained from reference TRBV18 and TRBJ2-7, is as follows: NAGVMQNPRHLVRRRGQEARLRCSPMKGHSHVYWYRQLPEEGLKFMVYLQKENIIDESGMPKERFSAEFPKEGPSILRIQQVVRGDSAAYFCASSPTGSYEQYFGPGTRLTVT.

The CDR3 reads CASSTGNNQPQHF. The CDR3 DNA is TGTGCCAGCAGCACCGGAAACAATCAGCCCCAGCATTTT. The chain couples TRBV27 to TRBJ1-5, with D unclear. Per the germline V gene, CDR1 is MNHEY and CDR2 is SMNVEV (reference sequence). V was trimmed by 6 bases and J by 3 bases, leaving 9 bases between them. This CDR3 is built from 13 residues.

This clone was seen a few times. The sample has other DNA sequences that encode this CDR3 too. The CDR3 sequence is CASKGYSNQPQHF. In DNA, the CDR3 is TGTGCCAGCAAGGGGTATAGCAATCAGCCCCAGCATTTT. This chain connects TRBV2 to TRBJ1-5; D perhaps matches TRBD1 (5 bases). CDR1 SNHLY and CDR2 FYNNEI come from the germline V gene. CDR3 length: 13 residues. With 7 bases removed from V and 0 bases from J, the gap between germline ends came to 7 bases.

The gene calls are TRBV20-1 and TRBJ2-3; D is unclear. V lost 6 bases and J 3 bases, leaving 4 bases between the germline ends. CDR3 length equals 10 residues. Germline V gene lookup returns CDR1 DFQATT and CDR2 SNEGSKA (reference sequence). The CDR3 protein is CSAQTDTQYF. The CDR3 DNA sequence: TGCAGTGCCCAGACAGATACGCAGTATTTT.

This sequence joins TRBV18 and TRBJ2-7, with D maybe TRBD2 (6 bases). V was shortened by 1 base and J by 9 bases, with 19 bases between the two germline ends. The length of the CDR3 is 15 residues. The germline V gene encodes CDR1 KGHSH and CDR2 LQKENI. This CDR3 is CASSPRASGSWRQYF. In DNA, the CDR3 is TGTGCCAGCTCACCACGTGCAAGCGGGTCCTGGAGGCAGTACTTC.

CDR3: CASSPKRINEKLFF. In nucleotides, the CDR3 is TGTGCCAGCTCACCTAAACGGATTAATGAAAAACTGTTTTTT. This sequence joins TRBV18 and TRBJ1-4; D ambiguous. This CDR3 contains 14 residues. Per germline, CDR1 KGHSH and CDR2 LQKENI. Trimming stripped 3 bases from V and 4 bases from J, with 9 bases between.

In this sample, this clone turned up many times. As DNA, the CDR3 is TGTGCCAGCAGTGCTCAAAGCCACGAGCAGTACTTC. Amino acid sequence: CASSAQSHEQYF. The chain couples TRBV2 to TRBJ2-7; D is uncertain. The CDR3 runs 12 residues. Germline assignment: CDR1 SNHLY and CDR2 FYNNEI. Trimming removed 4 bases at V and 5 bases at J, with 9 bases between. Looking up the rest from reference TRBV2 and TRBJ2-7 gives the full variable domain: EPEVTQTPSHQVTQMGQEVILRCVPISNHLYFYWYRQILGQKVEFLVSFYNNEISEKSEIFDDQFSVERPDGSNFTLKIRSTKLEDSAMYFCASSAQSHEQYFGPGTRLTVT.

This chain links TRBV6-5 with TRBJ2-7; 13 bases are shared with TRBD2. From germline, CDR1 is MNHEY and CDR2 SVGAGI. The CDR3 length is 15 residues. Trimming at V came to 5 bases and at J to 6 bases, leaving 7 bases not matched to a gene. The chain's CDR3 is CASSRTSGGAGEQYF. CDR3 DNA sequence: TGTGCCAGCAGTCGAACTAGCGGGGGGGCCGGCGAGCAGTACTTC.

A remark on this clone: A read error may account for a junction end that differs from germline. The chain recombines TRBV7-7 with TRBJ2-5; possibly TRBD1 or TRBD2 for D (5 bases each). This CDR3 contains 13 residues. Germline V gene lookup returns CDR1 SSHAT and CDR2 FNYEAQ (reference sequence). The CDR3, as DNA: TGTGCTAGCAGCTTACTTGGGGGAGAGACCCAGTACTTC. It specifies CASSLLGGETQYF. The variable domain in full, completed from reference TRBV7-7 and TRBJ2-5, reads GAGVSQSPRYKVTKRGQDVTLRCDPISSHATLYWYQQALGQGPEFLTYFNYEAQPDKSGLPSDRFSAERPEGSISTLTIQRTEQRDSAMYRCASSLLGGETQYFGPGTRLLVL.

This chain links TRBV5-1 with TRBJ1-2; 10 bases match TRBD1. The CDR3 has 15 amino acids. V was pared by 4 bases and J by 5 bases, with 8 bases of the junction left unmatched. From germline, CDR1 is SGHRS and CDR2 YFSETQ. This CDR3 is CASSPLDRGAYGYTF. The CDR3 DNA follows: TGCGCCAGCAGCCCCTTGGACAGGGGGGCTTATGGCTACACCTTC.

This clone was counted between two and nine times. V gene TRBV7-9 combines with J gene TRBJ1-2; perhaps TRBD1 as D (6 bases). This CDR3 is 14 amino acids long. Trimming cost V 2 bases and J 8 bases, with 15 bases left between them. CDR1 and CDR2 from the germline V gene are SEHNR and FQNEAQ (reference sequence). CDR3 amino acids: CASSLTPGEGGYTF. The CDR3, as DNA: TGTGCCAGCAGCTTAACCCCAGGGGAGGGAGGCTACACCTTC. The full variable domain, its missing parts supplied by reference TRBV7-9 and TRBJ1-2, is DTGVSQNPRHKITKRGQNVTFRCDPISEHNRLYWYRQTLGQGPEFLTYFQNEAQLEKSRLLSDRFSAERPKGSFSTLEIQRTEQGDSAMYLCASSLTPGEGGYTFGSGTRLTVV.

This clone showed up just a few times. The chain uses TRBV7-2 and TRBJ1-2, with 9 bases matching TRBD1. Germline lookup yields CDR1 SGHTA and CDR2 FQGNSA. Losses at the gene ends were 5 bases for V and 5 bases for J; bases not matched to a gene: 3. The CDR3 has 13 residues. The CDR3 loop reads CASSTGQGYGYTF. The DNA of the CDR3 is TGTGCCAGCAGCACGGGACAGGGTTATGGCTACACCTTC.

The V and J genes are TRBV7-2 and TRBJ1-2, with a possible D match to TRBD1 (5 bases). CDR1 is SGHTA and CDR2 is FQGNSA in the germline V gene. Trimming shortened V by 5 bases and J by 1 base, and 14 bases separated the two germline ends. This CDR3 contains 15 residues. As DNA, the CDR3 is TGTGCCAGCAGCCCCCCAGGCAGGGATAACTATGGCTACACCTTC. Residues: CASSPPGRDNYGYTF.

A few counts support this clone. The genes are TRBV15 and TRBJ1-2, with D possibly TRBD1 on 5 matching bases. Deletions cut 2 bases from V and 8 bases from J, with 15 bases between. CDR1 and CDR2 from the germline V gene are LNHNV and YYDKDF (reference sequence). The CDR3 spans 14 residues. The CDR3 DNA is TGTGCCACCAGCAGACTACCGGGACCTCGGGGCTACACCTTC. Amino acid sequence: CATSRLPGPRGYTF.

The chain couples TRBV2 to TRBJ1-2, with D perhaps TRBD1 (5 bases). CDR1 and CDR2 (germline): SNHLY, FYNNEI. V gave up 6 bases and J gave up 8 bases, with 22 bases separating them. The CDR3 contains 15 residues. DNA for the CDR3: TGTGCCAGCAGCGACGGGGCGGACGGGATTCGGGGCTACACCTTC. Its translation: CASSDGADGIRGYTF.

This chain connects TRBV23-1 to TRBJ1-5; unclear D gene. TRBV23-1 carries the ORF label, with uncertain function. Trimming cost V 2 bases and J 4 bases, with 9 bases left between them. The CDR3 totals 14 residues. The CDR3 bases are TGCGCCAGCAGTCAACGGGGATCAAATCAGCCCCAGCATTTT. Residues: CASSQRGSNQPQHF.

The chain couples TRBV6-5 to TRBJ1-1, with a weak D call TRBD1 (5 bases). The ends were cut back, 6 bases at V and 4 bases at J, with 15 bases in the middle. The CDR3 contains 14 residues. Germline lookup yields CDR1 MNHEY and CDR2 SVGAGI. CDR3 in DNA: TGTGCCAGCAGCCCGACCTTGAGGGGCACTGAAGCTTTCTTT. It encodes CASSPTLRGTEAFF.

This clone was picked up a small number of times. This may come from a read error, since a much larger clone is one base off. The sample holds other DNA sequences that translate to the same CDR3. The chain couples TRBV7-2 to TRBJ2-5; D is perhaps TRBD1 (6 bases). Between the trimmed V and J ends, which lost 4 bases and 2 bases, there was a span of 8 bases. Per the germline V gene, CDR1 is SGHTA and CDR2 is FQGNSA. The CDR3 spans 13 residues. For the CDR3, the DNA is TGTGCCAGCAGCTACAGGGTTCAAGAGACCCAGTACTTC. Translation: CASSYRVQETQYF.